Reported below is one TCR beta chain. V gave up 0 bases and J gave up 3 bases, with 13 bases separating them. This CDR3 has 15 residues. CDR1 and CDR2 (germline): SGHRS, YFSETQ. These data are taken from a study of T cell responses to AZD1222 COVID-19 vaccine. Generated by immunoSEQ multiplex PCR, the TCRdb table keeps only in-frame clones and is missing some. The sample shows roughly 160,000 clones, around 90% of them seen only once. The chain carries TRBV5-1 and TRBJ2-7; D may be TRBD1 (5 bases). The specimen comprised peripheral blood, sampled on day 0 of AZD1222 vaccination. This TCR was sampled from an adult in good health. CDR3 region: CASSLGGRNDYEQYF. DNA for the CDR3: TGCGCCAGCAGCTTGGGGGGCAGAAACGACTACGAGCAGTACTTC.